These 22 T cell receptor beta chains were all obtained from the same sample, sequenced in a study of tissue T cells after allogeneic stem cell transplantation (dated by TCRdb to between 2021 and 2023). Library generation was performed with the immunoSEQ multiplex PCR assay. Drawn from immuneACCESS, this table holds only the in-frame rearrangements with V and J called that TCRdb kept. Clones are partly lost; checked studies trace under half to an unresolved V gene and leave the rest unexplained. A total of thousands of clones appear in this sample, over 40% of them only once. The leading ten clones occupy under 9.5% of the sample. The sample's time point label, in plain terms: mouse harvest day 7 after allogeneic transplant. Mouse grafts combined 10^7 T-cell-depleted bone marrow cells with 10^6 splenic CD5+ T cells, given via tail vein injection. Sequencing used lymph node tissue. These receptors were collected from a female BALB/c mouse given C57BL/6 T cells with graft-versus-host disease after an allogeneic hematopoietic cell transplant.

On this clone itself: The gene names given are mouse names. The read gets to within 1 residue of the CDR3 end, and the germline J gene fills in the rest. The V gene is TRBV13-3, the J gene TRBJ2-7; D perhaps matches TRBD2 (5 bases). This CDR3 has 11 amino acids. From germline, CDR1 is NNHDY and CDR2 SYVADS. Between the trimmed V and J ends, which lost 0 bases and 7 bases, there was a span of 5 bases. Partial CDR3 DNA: TGTGCCAGCAGTGATGCTGGGGAACAGTAC. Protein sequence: CASSDAGEQY. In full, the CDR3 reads CASSDAGEQYF.

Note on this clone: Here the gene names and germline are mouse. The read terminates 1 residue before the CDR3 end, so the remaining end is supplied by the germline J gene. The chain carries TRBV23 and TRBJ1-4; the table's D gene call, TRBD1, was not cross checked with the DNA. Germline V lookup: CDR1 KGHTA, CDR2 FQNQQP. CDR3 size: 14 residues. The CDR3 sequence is CSSSQGQANERLFF. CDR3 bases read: TGCTCCAGCAGTCAGGGACAGGCCAACGAAAGATTATTT.

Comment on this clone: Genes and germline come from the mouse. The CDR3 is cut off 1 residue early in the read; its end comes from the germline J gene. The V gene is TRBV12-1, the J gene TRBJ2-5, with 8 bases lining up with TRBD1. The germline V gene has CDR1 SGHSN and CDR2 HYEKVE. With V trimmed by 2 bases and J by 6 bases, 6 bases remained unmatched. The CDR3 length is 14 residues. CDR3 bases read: TGTGCCAGCTCTCCCGGACAGGGATGGGACACCCAGTAC. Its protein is CASSPGQGWDTQY. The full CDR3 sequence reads CASSPGQGWDTQYF.

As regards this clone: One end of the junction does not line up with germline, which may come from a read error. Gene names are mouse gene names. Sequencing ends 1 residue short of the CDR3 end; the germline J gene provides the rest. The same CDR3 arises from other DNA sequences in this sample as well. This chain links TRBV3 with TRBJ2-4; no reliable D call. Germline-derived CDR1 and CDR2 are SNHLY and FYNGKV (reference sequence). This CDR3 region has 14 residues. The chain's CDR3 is CASSLAGSQNTLYF. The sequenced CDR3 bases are TGTGCCAGTAGCTTAGCCGGTAGTCAAAACACCTTGTAC.

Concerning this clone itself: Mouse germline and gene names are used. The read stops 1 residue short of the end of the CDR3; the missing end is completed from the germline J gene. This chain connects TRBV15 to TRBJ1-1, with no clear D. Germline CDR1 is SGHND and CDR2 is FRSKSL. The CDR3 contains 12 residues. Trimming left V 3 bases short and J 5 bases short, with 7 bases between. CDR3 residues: CASSFKQTEVFF. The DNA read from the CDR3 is TGTGCCAGCAGTTTTAAGCAGACAGAAGTCTTC.

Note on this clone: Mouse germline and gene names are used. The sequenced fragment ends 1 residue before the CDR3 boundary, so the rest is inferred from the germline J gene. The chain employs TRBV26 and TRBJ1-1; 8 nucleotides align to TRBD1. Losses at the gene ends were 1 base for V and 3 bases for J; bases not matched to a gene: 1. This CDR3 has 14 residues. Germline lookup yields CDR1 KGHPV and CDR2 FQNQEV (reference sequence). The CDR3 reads CASSLYRGYTEVFF. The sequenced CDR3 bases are TGTGCCAGCAGTCTGTACAGGGGGTACACAGAAGTCTTC.

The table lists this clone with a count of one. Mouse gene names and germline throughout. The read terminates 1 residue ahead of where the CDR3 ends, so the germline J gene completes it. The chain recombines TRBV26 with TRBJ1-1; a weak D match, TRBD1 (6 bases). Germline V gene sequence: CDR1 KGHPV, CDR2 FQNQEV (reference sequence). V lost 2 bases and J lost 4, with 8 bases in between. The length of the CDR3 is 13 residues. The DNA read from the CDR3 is TGTGCCAGCAGTCTGGGGGGGGCCACAGAAGTCTTC. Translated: CASSLGGATEVF. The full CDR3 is CASSLGGATEVFF.

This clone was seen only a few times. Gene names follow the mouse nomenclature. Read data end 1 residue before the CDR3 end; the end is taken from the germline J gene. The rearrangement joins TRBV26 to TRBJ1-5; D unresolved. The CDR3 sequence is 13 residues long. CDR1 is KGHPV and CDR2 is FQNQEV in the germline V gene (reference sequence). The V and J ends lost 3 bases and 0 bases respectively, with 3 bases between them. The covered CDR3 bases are TGTGCCAGCAGTCTACATAACAACCAGGCTCCGCTT. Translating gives CASSLHNNQAPL. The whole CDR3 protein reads CASSLHNNQAPLF.

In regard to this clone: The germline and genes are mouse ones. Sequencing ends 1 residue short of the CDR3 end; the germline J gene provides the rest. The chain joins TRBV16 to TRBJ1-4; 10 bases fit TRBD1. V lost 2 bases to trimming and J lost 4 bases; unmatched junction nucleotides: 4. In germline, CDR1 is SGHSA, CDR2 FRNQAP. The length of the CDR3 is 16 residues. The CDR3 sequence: CASSLSTGGGNERLFF. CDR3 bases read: TGTGCAAGCAGCTTATCGACAGGGGGCGGCAACGAAAGATTATTT.

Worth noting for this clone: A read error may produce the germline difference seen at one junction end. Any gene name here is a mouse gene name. Incomplete CDR3 DNA: TGTGCCAGCAGCTTGACACTTTCTGGAAGTACGCTCTAT. Protein product: CASSLTLSGSTLY. From start to end, the CDR3 is CASSLTLSGSTLYF. The chain recombines TRBV3 with TRBJ1-3; no definite D call. The CDR3 end lies 1 residue beyond the end of the read and is filled in from the germline J gene. Germline V lookup: CDR1 SNHLY, CDR2 FYNGKV (reference sequence). The CDR3 is 14 amino acids.

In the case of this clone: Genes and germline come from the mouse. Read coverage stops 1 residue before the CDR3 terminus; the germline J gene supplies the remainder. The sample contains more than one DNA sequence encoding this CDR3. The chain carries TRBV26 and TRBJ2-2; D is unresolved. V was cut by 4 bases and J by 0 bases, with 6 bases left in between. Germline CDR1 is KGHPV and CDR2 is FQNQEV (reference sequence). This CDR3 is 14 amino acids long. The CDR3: CASSPGANTGQLYF. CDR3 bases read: TGTGCCAGCAGTCCCGGCGCAAACACCGGGCAGCTCTAC.

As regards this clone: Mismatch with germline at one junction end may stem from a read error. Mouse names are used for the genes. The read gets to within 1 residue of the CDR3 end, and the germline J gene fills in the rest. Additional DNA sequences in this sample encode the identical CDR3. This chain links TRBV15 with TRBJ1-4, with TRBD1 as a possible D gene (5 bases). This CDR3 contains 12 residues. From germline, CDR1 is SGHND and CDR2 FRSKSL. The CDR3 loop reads CASRDANERLFF. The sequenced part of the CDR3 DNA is TGTGCTAGCAGGGACGCCAACGAAAGATTATTT.

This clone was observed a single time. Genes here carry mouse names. The CDR3 DNA, read in part, is TGTGCCTGGAGTCTCGGGGGCCTTAACTATGCTGAGCAGTTC. Translating it yields CAWSLGGLNYAEQF. The entire CDR3 is CAWSLGGLNYAEQFF. The chain employs TRBV31 and TRBJ2-1; D could derive from TRBD1 or TRBD2 (6 bases each). The read ends 1 residue before the CDR3 terminus; that terminus is restored from the germline J gene. The germline CDR1 and CDR2 sequences are GKSSPN and SITVG. The germline V and J ends were trimmed by 0 bases and 0 bases, with 9 bases remaining between them. The CDR3 contains 15 residues. The variable domain in full, completed from reference TRBV31 and TRBJ2-1, reads AQTIHQWPVAEIKAVGSPLSLGCTIKGKSSPNLYWYWQATGGTLQQLFYSITVGQVESVVQLNLSASRPKDDQFILSTEKLLLSHSGFYLCAWSLGGLNYAEQFFGPGTRLTVL.

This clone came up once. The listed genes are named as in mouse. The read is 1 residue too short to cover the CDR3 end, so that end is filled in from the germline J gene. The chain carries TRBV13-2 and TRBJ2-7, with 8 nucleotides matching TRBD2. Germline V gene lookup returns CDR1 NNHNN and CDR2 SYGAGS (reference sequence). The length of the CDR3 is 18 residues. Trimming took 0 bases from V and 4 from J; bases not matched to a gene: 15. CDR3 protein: CASGDADGGGAPPYEQYF. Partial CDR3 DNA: TGTGCCAGCGGTGATGCGGACGGGGGGGGCGCCCCTCCTTATGAACAGTAC.

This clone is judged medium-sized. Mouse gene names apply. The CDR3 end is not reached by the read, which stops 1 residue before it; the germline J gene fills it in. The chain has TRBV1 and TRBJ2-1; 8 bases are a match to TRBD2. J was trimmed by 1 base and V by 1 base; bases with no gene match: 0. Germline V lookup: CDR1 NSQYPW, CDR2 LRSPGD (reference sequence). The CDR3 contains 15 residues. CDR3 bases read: TGCACCTGCAGTGCAGCTGGGGGGAACTATGCTGAGCAGTTC. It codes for CTCSAAGGNYAEQF. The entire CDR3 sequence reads CTCSAAGGNYAEQFF.

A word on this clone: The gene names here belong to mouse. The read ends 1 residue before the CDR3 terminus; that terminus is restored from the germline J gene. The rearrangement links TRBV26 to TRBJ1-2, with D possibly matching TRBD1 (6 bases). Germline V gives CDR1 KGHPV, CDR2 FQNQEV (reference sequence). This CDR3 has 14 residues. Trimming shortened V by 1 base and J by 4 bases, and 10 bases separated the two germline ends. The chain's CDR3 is CASSLLGHLSDYTF. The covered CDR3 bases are TGTGCCAGCAGTCTGTTGGGACACCTCTCCGACTACACC. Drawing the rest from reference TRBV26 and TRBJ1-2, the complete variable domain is NSKVIQTPRYLVKGQGQKAKMRCIPEKGHPVVFWYQQNKNNEFKFLINFQNQEVLQQIDMTEKRFSAECPSNSPCSLEIQSSEAGDSALYLCASSLLGHLSDYTFGSGTRLLVI.

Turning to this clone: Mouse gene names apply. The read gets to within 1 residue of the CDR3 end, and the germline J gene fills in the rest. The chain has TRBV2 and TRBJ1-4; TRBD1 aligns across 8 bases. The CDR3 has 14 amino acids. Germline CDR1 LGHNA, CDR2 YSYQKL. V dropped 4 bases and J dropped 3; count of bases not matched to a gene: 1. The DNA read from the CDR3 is TGTGCCAGCAGCCCGGGACAGGCCAACGAAAGATTATTT. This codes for CASSPGQANERLF. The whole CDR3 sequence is CASSPGQANERLFF.

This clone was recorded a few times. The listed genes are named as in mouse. Partial CDR3 DNA: TGTGCCAGCAGTCTACAGGATTCTGGAAATACGCTCTAT. Translation: CASSLQDSGNTLY. The CDR3 reads in full as CASSLQDSGNTLYF. The chain couples TRBV26 to TRBJ1-3, with a possible D match to TRBD1 (5 bases). The DNA ends 1 residue before the CDR3 does, and the rest of the CDR3 is filled in from the germline J gene. Germline CDR1 and CDR2: KGHPV and FQNQEV (reference sequence). The CDR3 consists of 14 residues. With 3 bases removed from V and 0 bases from J, the gap between germline ends came to 6 bases.

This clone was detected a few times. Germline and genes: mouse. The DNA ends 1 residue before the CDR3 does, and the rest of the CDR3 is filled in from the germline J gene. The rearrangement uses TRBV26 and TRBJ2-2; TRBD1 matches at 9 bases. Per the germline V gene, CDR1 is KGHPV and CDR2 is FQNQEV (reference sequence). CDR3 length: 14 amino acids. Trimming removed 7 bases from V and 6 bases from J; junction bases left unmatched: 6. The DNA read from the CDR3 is TGTGCCAGCACCCGGGACAGGGTGGCCGGGCAGCTCTAC. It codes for CASTRDRVAGQLY. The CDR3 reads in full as CASTRDRVAGQLYF.

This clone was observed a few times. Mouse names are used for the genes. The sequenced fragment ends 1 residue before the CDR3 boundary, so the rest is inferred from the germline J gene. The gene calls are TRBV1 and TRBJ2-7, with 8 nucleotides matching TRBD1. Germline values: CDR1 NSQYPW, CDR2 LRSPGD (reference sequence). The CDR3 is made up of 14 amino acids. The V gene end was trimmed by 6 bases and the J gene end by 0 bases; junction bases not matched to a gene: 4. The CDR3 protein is CTCSGQGGSYEQYF. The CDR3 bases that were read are TGCACCTGCAGCGGACAGGGAGGCTCCTATGAACAGTAC.

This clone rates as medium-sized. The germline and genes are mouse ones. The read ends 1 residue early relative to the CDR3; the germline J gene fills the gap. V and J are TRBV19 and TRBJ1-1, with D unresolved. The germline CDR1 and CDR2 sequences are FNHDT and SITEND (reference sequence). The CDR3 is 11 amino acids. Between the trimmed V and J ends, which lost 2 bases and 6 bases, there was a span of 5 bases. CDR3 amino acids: CASSMGSEVFF. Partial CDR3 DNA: TGTGCCAGCAGTATGGGGTCAGAAGTCTTC.

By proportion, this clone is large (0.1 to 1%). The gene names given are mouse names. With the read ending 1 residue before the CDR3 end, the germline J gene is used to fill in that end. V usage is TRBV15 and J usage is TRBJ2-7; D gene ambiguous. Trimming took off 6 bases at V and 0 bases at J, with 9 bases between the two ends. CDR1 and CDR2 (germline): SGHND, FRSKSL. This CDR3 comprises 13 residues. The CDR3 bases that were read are TGTGCCAGCAGCTCTGACAACTCCTATGAACAGTAC. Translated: CASSSDNSYEQY. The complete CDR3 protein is CASSSDNSYEQYF.